This TCR beta chain was profiled in a study of identical twins. There are 15 residues in the CDR3. Germline V CDR1 and CDR2: LNHNV, YYDKDF (reference sequence). The J segment lost 5 bases and the V segment lost 4 bases, leaving 3 bases of the junction unmatched. This clonotype was observed a handful of times. Its specificity is not known. Only healthy Caucasians were included as donors. TCRdb recomputed calls from the 5' RACE reads with MiXCR, one row per CDR3 protein. The data contain 280,000 or so distinct CDR3 sequences, around 8.8% of them singletons. The study, taken as a whole, reports: Shared out-of-frame alpha sequences (those common to twins) showed excess low generation probability.

The sample also formed part of further work on yellow fever vaccine responses in identical twins.

This clonotype was sampled from a woman in her late teens or twenties in good health. The sample comprised memory (CD45RO+) T cells sorted from blood. The chain couples TRBV15 to TRBJ1-6; 9 bases fit TRBD1. The CDR3 sequence is CATSTRTGDNSPLHF. The CDR3 DNA is TGTGCCACCAGCACCCGGACAGGGGATAATTCACCCCTCCACTTT. The variable domain in full, completed from reference TRBV15 and TRBJ1-6, reads DAMVIQNPRYQVTQFGKPVTLSCSQTLNHNVMYWYQQKSSQAPKLLFHYYDKDFNNEADTPDNFQSRRPNTSFCFLDIRSPGLGDTAMYLCATSTRTGDNSPLHFGNGTRLTVT.